This entry lists 18 T cell receptor beta chains sequenced from one sample in a study of spatial heterogeneity in lung cancer. Time point described: blood at routine non-recurrence follow-up after resection. TCRdb re-called the 5' RACE reads with MiXCR, one entry per CDR3 protein. Here the sample spans under 150,000 distinct CDR3 sequences, 11% being singletons. Sequencing used PBMCs, obtained at follow-up. The receptors come from a female donor with early-stage non-small cell lung cancer.

This clonotype was observed a few times. This rearrangement joins TRBV5-1 to TRBJ2-3; 8 positions match TRBD2. This CDR3 comprises 17 residues. Unmatched junction bases numbered 19, after V lost 0 bases and J lost 13 bases. The V gene's germline CDR1 is SGHRS and CDR2 YFSETQ. The CDR3 loop is CASSLGSAGVTDTPKYF. CDR3 DNA sequence: TGCGCCAGCAGCTTGGGCTCAGCGGGAGTCACAGATACGCCTAAGTATTTT.

This clonotype was observed many times. V usage is TRBV5-5 and J usage is TRBJ2-7; D is possibly TRBD2 (6 bases). The CDR3 is 15 amino acids. V lost 0 bases, J lost 1 base, and 11 bases lay in between. CDR1 SGHKS and CDR2 YYEKEE come from the germline V gene (reference sequence). CDR3: CASSLAGVWSYEQYF. CDR3 DNA sequence: TGTGCCAGCAGCTTGGCGGGGGTTTGGTCCTACGAGCAGTACTTC.

CDR3 region: CAIGGGQGGAFF. DNA for the CDR3: TGTGCCATCGGAGGGGGACAGGGCGGAGCTTTCTTT. The gene calls are TRBV10-3 and TRBJ1-1, with TRBD1 matching 9 bases. The CDR3 loop spans 12 amino acids. V shed 8 bases, J shed 10 bases, and the junction held 8 bases outside the gene matches. Germline CDR1 ENHRY, CDR2 SYGVKD.

V is TRBV2 and J is TRBJ2-5, with D tentatively TRBD1 (6 bases). The CDR3 sequence is 17 residues long. The germline CDR1 and CDR2 sequences are SNHLY and FYNNEI. Trimming removed 8 bases at V and 4 bases at J, with 26 bases between. The CDR3 sequence is CASQQGKGDIDIETQYF. The CDR3 DNA reads TGTGCCAGCCAACAGGGCAAGGGGGATATCGATATAGAGACCCAGTACTTC.

This clonotype was observed at least ten times. In DNA form, the CDR3 reads TGCAGCGTTGCTCACAGTGGAGGTAATGAAAAACTGTTTTTT. Amino acid sequence: CSVAHSGGNEKLFF. The V and J genes are TRBV29-1 and TRBJ1-4; no clear D. This CDR3 contains 14 residues. Germline CDR1 reads SQVTM; CDR2 reads ANQGSEA. V was cut by 4 bases and J by 4 bases, with 13 bases left in between. The variable domain in full, completed from reference TRBV29-1 and TRBJ1-4, reads SAVISQKPSRDICQRGTSLTIQCQVDSQVTMMFWYRQQPGQSLTLIATANQGSEATYESGFVIDKFPISRPNLTFSTLTVSNMSPEDSSIYLCSVAHSGGNEKLFFGSGTQLSVL.

The rearrangement joins TRBV11-2 to TRBJ2-3; no clear D gene. CDR3 length equals 12 residues. Between the trimmed V and J ends, which lost 3 bases and 8 bases, there was a span of 9 bases. CDR1 and CDR2 from the germline V gene are SGHAT and FQNNGV. DNA for the CDR3: TGTGCCAGCAGCTTTGAGACGGTTACGCAGTATTTT. This translates into CASSFETVTQYF.

This chain uses TRBV9 with TRBJ2-1; TRBD2 matches at 11 bases. There are 15 residues in the CDR3. Germline V lookup: CDR1 SGDLS, CDR2 YYNGEE. The ends lost 0 bases at V and 5 bases at J; junction bases unmatched: 1. The CDR3 spells CASSVGLAGNNEQFF. In DNA form, the CDR3 reads TGTGCCAGCAGCGTAGGACTAGCGGGAAACAATGAGCAGTTCTTC.

This clonotype appeared many times. The J gene is TRBJ1-2, the V gene TRBV6-2 or TRBV6-3; no clear D. V was trimmed by 8 bases and J by 4 bases, leaving 17 bases between them. CDR3 length equals 14 residues. Looked up from germline, CDR1 is MNHEY and CDR2 is SVGEGT. Here the CDR3 reads CASGFPTEIYGYTF. Here the CDR3 DNA reads TGTGCCAGCGGATTTCCGACGGAGATCTATGGCTACACCTTC.

This clonotype has at least ten counts. The rearrangement joins TRBV10-3 to TRBJ2-7, with 9 bases matching TRBD1. Germline CDR1 reads ENHRY; CDR2 reads SYGVKD. This CDR3 spans 14 amino acids. V shed 6 bases and J 0 bases; nucleotides not matched to a gene: 3. This chain's CDR3 is CAIRPGQGSYEQYF. CDR3 nucleotide sequence: TGTGCCATCAGACCGGGACAGGGCTCCTACGAGCAGTACTTC.

The chain uses TRBV4-3 and TRBJ1-2; 7 nucleotides agree with TRBD1. From germline, CDR1 is LGHNA and CDR2 YSLEER. This CDR3 contains 16 residues. Trimming at V came to 1 base and at J to 0 bases, leaving 5 bases not matched to a gene. CDR3 sequence: CASSQARGQTNYGYTF. CDR3 nucleotide sequence: TGCGCCAGCAGCCAAGCGAGGGGGCAGACTAACTATGGCTACACCTTC.

The gene calls are TRBV20-1 and TRBJ2-1; D gene uncertain. V lost 3 bases, J lost 6 bases, and 15 bases lay in between. CDR3 length equals 14 residues. CDR1 and CDR2 from the germline V gene are DFQATT and SNEGSKA (reference sequence). Here the CDR3 reads CSARLDDGLNEQFF. The DNA of the CDR3 is TGCAGTGCTAGGCTGGACGACGGTCTCAATGAGCAGTTCTTC.

The chain carries TRBV10-3 and TRBJ2-1; a possible D gene is TRBD1 (6 bases). The CDR3 loop spans 15 amino acids. CDR1 and CDR2 (germline): ENHRY, SYGVKD. Trimming took 5 bases from V and 7 from J, leaving 18 bases between them. The CDR3 DNA sequence: TGTGCCATCAGTCAATGGGACACCCAAGGGAATGAGCAGTTCTTC. This encodes CAISQWDTQGNEQFF.

This clonotype was seen more than once but under ten times. The CDR3 is CASSLNVGGPSETQYF. The CDR3 nucleotides read TGCGCCAGCAGCTTGAATGTGGGAGGGCCGTCGGAGACCCAGTACTTC. This chain links TRBV5-1 with TRBJ2-5; 7 positions match TRBD2. CDR1 is SGHRS and CDR2 is YFSETQ in the germline V gene. J lost 5 bases, V lost 1 base, and 11 bases had no gene match. The CDR3 length is 16 residues.

This clonotype was detected many times. The chain links TRBV28 to TRBJ2-7, with 11 bases aligning to TRBD1. The CDR3 has 15 amino acids. The germline V gene has CDR1 MDHEN and CDR2 SYDVKM. The J segment lost 4 bases and the V segment lost 3 bases, leaving 5 bases of the junction unmatched. The chain's CDR3 is CASSFRTGGKYEQYF. Here the CDR3 DNA reads TGTGCCAGCAGTTTTCGGACAGGGGGCAAGTACGAGCAGTACTTC.

This clonotype was counted between two and nine times. The chain carries TRBV9 and TRBJ2-3; D may be TRBD1 (7 bases). The V and J ends lost 0 bases and 4 bases respectively, with 9 bases between them. CDR1 is SGDLS and CDR2 is YYNGEE in the germline V gene. The CDR3 consists of 14 residues. CDR3 in DNA: TGTGCCAGCAGCGTAGCAGGGGGGTCAGATACGCAGTATTTT. Translation: CASSVAGGSDTQYF. The full variable domain, completed using reference TRBV9 and TRBJ2-3, is DSGVTQTPKHLITATGQRVTLRCSPRSGDLSVYWYQQSLDQGLQFLIQYYNGEERAKGNILERFSAQQFPDLHSELNLSSLELGDSALYFCASSVAGGSDTQYFGPGTRLTVL.

The CDR3 loop is CASSQASGGVETQYF. The CDR3 nucleotides read TGTGCCAGCAGCCAAGCTAGCGGGGGGGTAGAGACCCAGTACTTC. The V and J genes are TRBV4-2 and TRBJ2-5; TRBD2 matches at 12 bases. The V gene end was trimmed by 1 base and the J gene end by 4 bases; junction bases not matched to a gene: 1. Germline assignment: CDR1 LGHNA and CDR2 YNFKEQ. The CDR3 consists of 15 residues.

At least ten counts were recorded for this clonotype. The J gene is TRBJ2-7, the V gene TRBV4-2; D ambiguous. The V end was cut by 4 bases, the J end by 4 bases, with 8 bases between. Germline lookup yields CDR1 LGHNA and CDR2 YNFKEQ. This CDR3 region has 12 residues. CDR3 sequence: CASSPDLYEQYF. The CDR3 DNA reads as TGTGCCAGCAGCCCGGACCTATACGAGCAGTACTTC.

This clonotype was seen many times. The chain combines TRBV18 with TRBJ2-5, with 7 bases matching TRBD1. CDR1 and CDR2 (germline): KGHSH, LQKENI. CDR3 size: 15 residues. The V segment lost 3 bases and the J segment 1 base; nucleotides outside the gene matches: 5. CDR3 sequence reads: CASSPNRQGQETQYF. CDR3 nucleotide sequence: TGTGCCAGCTCACCTAATCGACAGGGCCAAGAGACCCAGTACTTC.